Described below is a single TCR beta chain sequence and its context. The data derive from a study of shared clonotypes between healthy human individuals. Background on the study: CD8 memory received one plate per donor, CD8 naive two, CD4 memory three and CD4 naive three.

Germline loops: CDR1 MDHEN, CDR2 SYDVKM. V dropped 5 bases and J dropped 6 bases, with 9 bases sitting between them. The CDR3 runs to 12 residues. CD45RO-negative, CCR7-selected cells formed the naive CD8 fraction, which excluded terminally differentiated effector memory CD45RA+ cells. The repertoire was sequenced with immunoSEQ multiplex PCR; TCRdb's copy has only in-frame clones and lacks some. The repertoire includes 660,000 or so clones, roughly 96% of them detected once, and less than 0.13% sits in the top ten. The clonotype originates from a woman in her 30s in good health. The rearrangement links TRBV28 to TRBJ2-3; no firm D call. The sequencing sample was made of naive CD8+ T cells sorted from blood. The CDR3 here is CASSLSVDTQYF. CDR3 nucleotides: TGTGCCAGCAGTCTCAGTGTTGATACGCAGTATTTT.